These 10 T cell receptor beta chains were all obtained from the same sample, sequenced in a study of vaccination and CD4 T cells after COVID-19. The treatment was: approximately 9-day PBMC culture with coronavirus spike peptide pools or control peptides (ViraFEST assay). Cultured CD4+ T cell DNA underwent sequencing with the Oncomine TCR Beta short-read assay. TCRdb ran MiXCR on the PCR reads and lists one entry per CDR3 protein. The sample consists of about 18,000 distinct CDR3 sequences, roughly three fifths of them appearing once. No antigen has been assigned to these receptors. The starting material was CD4+ T cells from blood, cultured in vitro, obtained before SARS-CoV-2 vaccination. All receptors come from a human donor who had recovered from COVID-19.

The chain carries TRBV24-1 and TRBJ2-7; tentative D call: TRBD2 (5 bases). In germline, CDR1 is KGHDR, CDR2 SFDVKD. Trimming cost V 3 bases and J 7 bases, with 12 bases left between them. The CDR3 sequence is 13 residues long. In DNA form, the CDR3 reads TGTGCCACCAGTGATCCCGGGGTTAAGGAGCAGTACTTC. This sequence encodes CATSDPGVKEQYF.

V gene TRBV4-1 combines with J gene TRBJ2-2; 10 bases match TRBD2. CDR3 size: 18 residues. Germline V gene sequence: CDR1 MGHRA, CDR2 YSYEKL. V was pared by 5 bases and J by 7 bases, with 16 bases of the junction left unmatched. The CDR3, as DNA: TGCGCCAGCAGCTCGAGGACTAGCGGAAGGACCATTGTCGGGGAGCTGTTTTTT. Its protein product is CASSSRTSGRTIVGELFF.

The V call is TRBV30, the J call TRBJ2-1, with 9 bases that match TRBD2. The CDR3 consists of 16 residues. V was clipped by 8 bases and J by 5 bases; unmatched bases: 16. CDR1 is GTSNPN and CDR2 is SVGIG in the germline V gene (reference sequence). The CDR3 DNA sequence: TGTGCCCGCACCCCGCCTCGGACTAGCGCCAACAATGAGCAGTTCTTC. It codes for CARTPPRTSANNEQFF.

V is TRBV7-6 and J is TRBJ2-7; the D gene is possibly TRBD2 (6 bases). The V gene's germline CDR1 is SGHVS and CDR2 FNYEAQ. The CDR3 is 13 amino acids. Trimming shortened V by 0 bases and J by 6 bases, and 9 bases separated the two germline ends. In nucleotides, the CDR3 is TGTGCCAGCAGCTTAGCGCGTAGCGGCGAGCAGTACTTC. It codes for CASSLARSGEQYF.

The chain is built from TRBV27 and TRBJ2-7; a weak D match, TRBD1 (6 bases). Trimming took off 6 bases at V and 3 bases at J, with 12 bases between the two ends. The CDR3 sequence is 13 residues long. Germline V gene data show CDR1 as MNHEY and CDR2 as SMNVEV (reference sequence). Here the CDR3 reads CASRILQGYEQYF. DNA for the CDR3: TGTGCCAGCAGAATCTTACAGGGCTACGAGCAGTACTTC.

The genes are TRBV20-1 and TRBJ1-2, with D tentatively TRBD1 (6 bases). V dropped 6 bases and J dropped 2 bases, with 10 bases sitting between them. The CDR3 contains 12 residues. The germline V gene has CDR1 DFQATT and CDR2 SNEGSKA (reference sequence). The CDR3 DNA reads TGCAGTGCCATAACAGGGAACTATGGCTACACCTTC. It yields the protein CSAITGNYGYTF.

Notes on this clonotype: A read error may account for a junction end that differs from germline. The chain carries TRBV5-4 and TRBJ2-7, with D tentatively TRBD1 or TRBD2 (5 bases each). The CDR3 consists of 14 residues. Germline V gene data show CDR1 as SGHNT and CDR2 as YYREEE (reference sequence). This CDR3 is CASSPRDPAYEQYF. The DNA for the CDR3 is TGCGCCAGCAGCCCCCGGGACCCCGCCTACGAGCAGTACTTC.

In DNA form, the CDR3 reads TGTGCCAGCAGTTTCACAGATACGCAGTATTTT. Amino acids: CASSFTDTQYF. V and J are TRBV2 and TRBJ2-3; D unresolved. Germline CDR1 SNHLY, CDR2 FYNNEI. This CDR3 contains 11 residues. The V gene lost 5 bases and the J gene lost 2 bases, with 2 bases spanning the gap.

The chain links TRBV7-2 to TRBJ2-5; either TRBD1 or TRBD2 may fit D (6 bases each). Germline assignment: CDR1 SGHTA and CDR2 FQGNSA. The CDR3 loop spans 14 amino acids. V shed 1 base and J shed 1 base, with 7 bases lying between them. The CDR3 nucleotides are TGTGCCAGCAGCTTAGGGGGGGCCCAAGAGACCCAGTACTTC. It specifies CASSLGGAQETQYF.

The J gene is TRBJ2-7, the V gene TRBV20-1, with 9 bases that match TRBD1. Germline lookup yields CDR1 DFQATT and CDR2 SNEGSKA (reference sequence). This CDR3 spans 17 amino acids. Trimming cost V 0 bases and J 3 bases; bases outside gene matches: 12. CDR3 in amino acids: CSARDSGGQGAGYEQYF. The CDR3 bases are TGCAGTGCTAGAGATTCCGGGGGACAGGGAGCCGGCTACGAGCAGTACTTC.